A selection of T cell receptor beta chains follows, all from one sample in a study of PD-1 blockade in classical Hodgkin lymphoma. Repertoires were generated with immunoSEQ multiplex PCR, while TCRdb's copy carries only in-frame clones and drops some. The sample records tens of thousands of clones, over 75% being singletons. The source was peripheral blood mononuclear cells (PBMCs), collected before the fourth cycle of nivolumab. These receptor sequences come from a human donor with classical Hodgkin lymphoma. Both conserved end residues are part of each CDR3. A D gene is named only where the DNA matches it firmly. The size field is filled for only some rows; it gives once, few, many or a size class.

abundance,d_gene,j_gene,v_gene,len,CDR3aa,CDR3nt
few,.,TRBJ2-2,TRBV5-1,13,CASSLWGTGELFF,TGCGCCAGCAGCTTATGGGGGACCGGGGAGCTGTTTTTT
few,.,TRBJ1-1,TRBV6-5,14,CASSYWRENTEAFF,TGTGCCAGCAGTTACTGGCGAGAGAACACTGAAGCTTTCTTT
.,.,TRBJ1-2,TRBV18,14,CASSRGTLRGGYTF,TGTGCCAGCTCACGCGGGACCCTCCGTGGTGGCTACACCTTC
.,TRBD1,TRBJ1-2,TRBV10-3,16,CAISGTGASLLYGYTF,TGTGCCATCAGTGGAACAGGGGCAAGCCTCCTCTATGGCTACACCTTC
.,.,TRBJ2-7,TRBV19,16,CASSIGRLEASYEQYF,TGTGCCAGTAGTATAGGGCGGTTGGAAGCGTCCTACGAGCAGTACTTC
few,.,TRBJ2-7,TRBV5-4,14,CASSFLALGGEQYF,TGTGCCAGCAGCTTTCTAGCACTCGGAGGCGAGCAGTACTTC
once,TRBD2,TRBJ2-1,TRBV25-1,14,CAIIRGGPYNEQFF,TGTGCCATCATACGGGGGGGGCCCTACAATGAGCAGTTCTTC
.,.,TRBJ1-1,TRBV19,16,CASSTPLGGMNTEAFF,TGTGCCAGTAGTACCCCGCTAGGAGGAATGAACACTGAAGCTTTCTTT
few,.,TRBJ2-7,TRBV5-1,15,CASRPGTQGSYEQYF,TGCGCCAGCAGACCCGGGACTCAGGGCTCCTACGAGCAGTACTTC
.,.,TRBJ1-3,TRBV6-6,15,CASSRYSTGGNTIYF,TGTGCCAGCAGCCGATATTCGACGGGAGGAAACACCATATATTTT
.,TRBD1,TRBJ2-2,TRBV7-3,15,CASSFQGVVTGELFF,TGTGCCAGCAGCTTTCAGGGGGTGGTGACCGGGGAGCTGTTTTTT
few,.,TRBJ1-1,TRBV5-1,14,CASSLSAGTTEAFF,TGCGCCAGCAGCTTGTCGGCAGGGACTACTGAAGCTTTCTTT
.,.,TRBJ1-1,TRBV11-2,14,CASSAFGERTEAFF,TGTGCCAGCAGCGCCTTTGGGGAGCGCACTGAAGCTTTCTTT
.,.,TRBJ2-7,TRBV21-1,16,CASSGTQGEGRCEQYF,TGTGCCAGCAGCGGAACACAGGGGGAAGGACGCTGCGAGCAGTACTTC
.,TRBD1,TRBJ2-7,TRBV7-9,14,CASSSRQGSYEQYF,TGTGCCAGCAGCTCAAGACAGGGATCCTACGAGCAGTACTTC
few,TRBD2,TRBJ2-7,TRBV4-1,18,CASSQDQGTSGGHYEQYF,TGCGCCAGCAGCCAAGATCAAGGGACTAGCGGGGGACACTACGAGCAGTACTTC
.,.,TRBJ2-7,TRBV19,13,CASSIQFNYEQYF,TGTGCCAGTAGTATACAGTTTAACTACGAGCAGTACTTC
few,.,TRBJ1-4,TRBV2,13,CASSEVILEKLFF,TGTGCCAGCAGTGAAGTGATTTTAGAAAAACTGTTTTTT
once,.,TRBJ2-7,TRBV7-2,14,CASSLGGQIYEQYF,TGTGCCAGCAGCTTAGGTGGTCAGATCTACGAGCAGTACTTC
.,TRBD1,TRBJ2-2,TRBV19,15,CASSKKGASTGELFF,TGTGCCAGTAGTAAAAAGGGGGCTTCCACCGGGGAGCTGTTTTTT
.,.,TRBJ1-1,TRBV18,16,CASSPQYTQGYTEAFF,TGTGCCAGCTCACCACAGTACACCCAGGGGTACACTGAAGCTTTCTTT
.,.,TRBJ2-3,TRBV7-9,14,CASSLEGAADTQYF,TGTGCCAGCAGCTTGGAGGGGGCAGCGGATACGCAGTATTTT